These 9 T cell receptor beta chains were sequenced from one sample in a study of T-cell reconstitution after alpha-beta-depleted transplantation in children. Molecular barcoding with unique molecular identifiers was used for the TCRbeta library. MiXCR, applied by TCRdb to the PCR reads, yields one record per CDR3 protein. The table records approximately 630,000 distinct CDR3 sequences, over 10% of them present only once. The input for sequencing was PBMCs, taken before TCRalphabeta/CD19-depleted stem cell transplant. Receptors were obtained from a girl aged 2-10 years with congenital amegakaryocytic thrombocytopenia, due to receive a stem cell transplant.

This clonotype was observed a handful of times. The CDR3 DNA follows: TGTGCCAGCAGTTTAACGTTTCCTACAGATACGCAGTATTTT. Translation gives CASSLTFPTDTQYF. V is TRBV28 and J is TRBJ2-3; D not certain. V was pared by 2 bases and J by 3 bases, with 9 bases between. Germline loops: CDR1 MDHEN, CDR2 SYDVKM. The CDR3 consists of 14 residues.

This chain links TRBV4-2 with TRBJ2-1; TRBD2 matches 13 bases. There are 15 residues in the CDR3. Germline V gene sequence: CDR1 LGHNA, CDR2 YNFKEQ. V was clipped by 0 bases and J by 9 bases; unmatched bases: 2. In nucleotides, the CDR3 is TGTGCCAGCAGCCAAGAGGGGACTAGCGGGATTGAGCAGTTCTTC. Translation gives CASSQEGTSGIEQFF.

This clonotype was picked up a small number of times. The V gene is TRBV2, the J gene TRBJ1-1; TRBD1 aligns across 7 bases. Germline CDR1 SNHLY, CDR2 FYNNEI. The V and J ends lost 5 bases and 2 bases, in that order; junction bases with no gene match: 5. The CDR3 contains 14 residues. The CDR3 nucleotides read TGTGCCAGCAGTACCCAGGGGGGAAACACTGAAGCTTTCTTT. The encoded protein is CASSTQGGNTEAFF.

The table lists this clonotype with many counts. This rearrangement joins TRBV9 to TRBJ1-1; no clear D gene. With 1 base removed from V and 1 base from J, the gap between germline ends came to 14 bases. Germline V gene sequence: CDR1 SGDLS, CDR2 YYNGEE. The CDR3 covers 16 residues. The CDR3 coding sequence is TGTGCCAGCAGCGTATCGGTCGGGAGGTCGAACACTGAAGCTTTCTTT. The encoded protein is CASSVSVGRSNTEAFF.

This clonotype was picked up a small number of times. The chain joins TRBV7-9 to TRBJ1-4, with D possibly matching TRBD1 (5 bases). The CDR3 covers 15 residues. Germline V CDR1 and CDR2: SEHNR, FQNEAQ (reference sequence). The ends were cut back, 4 bases at V and 3 bases at J, with 12 bases in the middle. DNA for the CDR3: TGTGCCAGCAGCTCGACCTTGACAGCTAATGAAAAACTGTTTTTT. This sequence encodes CASSSTLTANEKLFF. Looking up the rest from reference TRBV7-9 and TRBJ1-4 gives the full variable domain: DTGVSQNPRHKITKRGQNVTFRCDPISEHNRLYWYRQTLGQGPEFLTYFQNEAQLEKSRLLSDRFSAERPKGSFSTLEIQRTEQGDSAMYLCASSSTLTANEKLFFGSGTQLSVL.

The chain couples TRBV5-1 to TRBJ2-1; 7 nucleotides align to TRBD1. In germline, CDR1 is SGHRS, CDR2 YFSETQ. The CDR3 totals 16 residues. Unmatched junction bases numbered 16, after V lost 7 bases and J lost 6 bases. The CDR3 here is CASRIAGTVGANEQFF. The CDR3 region has the DNA TGCGCCAGCCGCATCGCCGGGACAGTGGGGGCCAATGAGCAGTTCTTC.

This clonotype was seen at least ten times. This chain uses TRBV5-1 with TRBJ2-5; D call uncertain. The CDR3 spans 14 residues. Germline-derived CDR1 and CDR2 are SGHRS and YFSETQ. Deletions cut 0 bases from V and 0 bases from J, with 6 bases between. The DNA of the CDR3 is TGCGCCAGCAGCTTGGTTAGCCACCAAGAGACCCAGTACTTC. Translated, it gives CASSLVSHQETQYF.

This clonotype was seen a few times. The chain employs TRBV7-9 and TRBJ1-2, with D perhaps TRBD1 (5 bases). The ends were cut back, 2 bases at V and 0 bases at J, with 13 bases in the middle. Germline V gene sequence: CDR1 SEHNR, CDR2 FQNEAQ (reference sequence). The length of the CDR3 is 16 residues. The CDR3 is CASSLSTRDANYGYTF. The DNA for the CDR3 is TGTGCCAGCAGCTTATCAACCAGGGATGCTAACTATGGCTACACCTTC. Full variable domain (remainder filled in from reference TRBV7-9 and TRBJ1-2): DTGVSQNPRHKITKRGQNVTFRCDPISEHNRLYWYRQTLGQGPEFLTYFQNEAQLEKSRLLSDRFSAERPKGSFSTLEIQRTEQGDSAMYLCASSLSTRDANYGYTFGSGTRLTVV.

This clonotype was picked up a small number of times. The chain links TRBV14 to TRBJ2-7; possibly TRBD2 for D (6 bases). Trimming shortened V by 4 bases and J by 4 bases, and 20 bases separated the two germline ends. Germline CDR1 is SGHDN and CDR2 is FVKESK. The CDR3 runs to 16 residues. Here the CDR3 DNA reads TGTGCCAGCAGCCCACCGTTCGGGGCGGGGCCTTACGAGCAGTACTTC. This codes for CASSPPFGAGPYEQYF.